Included here is one T cell receptor beta chain sequence, with context. Its target is unknown. This specimen comes from a study of T cell responses to AZD1222 COVID-19 vaccine. The study, taken as a whole, reports: Only a handful of individuals given AZD1222 were seropositive at baseline.

Trimming shortened V by 6 bases and J by 2 bases, and 16 bases separated the two germline ends. The CDR3 loop spans 15 amino acids. Germline V gene sequence: CDR1 LNHDA, CDR2 SQIVND (reference sequence). Assay used: immunoSEQ multiplex PCR; TCRdb lists only in-frame clones, some missing. The repertoire holds tens of thousands of clones, with just over 90% as singletons. This sequence joins TRBV19 and TRBJ1-1; unclear D gene. This clonotype was sampled from an adult who received the AZD1222 COVID-19 vaccine. The sequences come from peripheral blood, collected 28 days after the second AZD1222 dose. The CDR3 DNA reads TGTGCCAGTAGCCATAATAGACGGACTAACACTGAAGCTTTCTTT. Amino acid sequence: CASSHNRRTNTEAFF.